Below, one T cell receptor beta chain is given with its context. The CDR3 totals 16 residues. The V gene end was trimmed by 5 bases and the J gene end by 5 bases; junction bases not matched to a gene: 10. Germline CDR1 reads MNHEY; CDR2 reads SMNVEV (reference sequence). This record belongs to a study of blood T cell repertoires in COVID-19. The overall study: COVID-19 samples from acute and convalescent phases originated in the United States, Italy and Spain. PBMCs, B-cell-depleted T cells, or T cells were the source of the cDNA or gDNA that made up the material.

Original methodology: Amplification from reference gene primers served as the basis for estimated nucleated cell counts. Assay: immunoSEQ multiplex PCR; the TCRdb copy retains only in-frame clones and omits some. V, J and clone size derive from that table, while D and trimming were established from the DNA sequence. The sample includes 200,000 to 300,000 clones, 70% to 90% of them seen just once. The receptor was isolated from a human donor in a cohort sampled during active COVID-19. The chain links TRBV27 to TRBJ1-2, with 11 bases aligning to TRBD1. Sequenced: peripheral blood. In nucleotides, the CDR3 is TGTGCCAGCAGTCTAGGACAGGGGGCGATTGATTATGGCTACACCTTC. Amino acids: CASSLGQGAIDYGYTF.